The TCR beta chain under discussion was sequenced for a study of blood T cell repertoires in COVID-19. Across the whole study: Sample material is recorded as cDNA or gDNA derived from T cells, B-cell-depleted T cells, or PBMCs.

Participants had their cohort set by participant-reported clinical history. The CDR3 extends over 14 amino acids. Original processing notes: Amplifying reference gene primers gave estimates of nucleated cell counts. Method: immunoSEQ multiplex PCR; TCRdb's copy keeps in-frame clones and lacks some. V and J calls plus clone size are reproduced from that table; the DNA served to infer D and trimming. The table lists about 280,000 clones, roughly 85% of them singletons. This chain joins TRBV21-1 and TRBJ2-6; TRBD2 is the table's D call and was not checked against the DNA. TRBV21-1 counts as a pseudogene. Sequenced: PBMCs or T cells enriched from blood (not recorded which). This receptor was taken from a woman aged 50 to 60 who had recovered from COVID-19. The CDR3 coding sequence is TGTGCCAGCAGCATTTTATCTGGGGCCAACGTCCTGACTTTC. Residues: CASSILSGANVLTF.